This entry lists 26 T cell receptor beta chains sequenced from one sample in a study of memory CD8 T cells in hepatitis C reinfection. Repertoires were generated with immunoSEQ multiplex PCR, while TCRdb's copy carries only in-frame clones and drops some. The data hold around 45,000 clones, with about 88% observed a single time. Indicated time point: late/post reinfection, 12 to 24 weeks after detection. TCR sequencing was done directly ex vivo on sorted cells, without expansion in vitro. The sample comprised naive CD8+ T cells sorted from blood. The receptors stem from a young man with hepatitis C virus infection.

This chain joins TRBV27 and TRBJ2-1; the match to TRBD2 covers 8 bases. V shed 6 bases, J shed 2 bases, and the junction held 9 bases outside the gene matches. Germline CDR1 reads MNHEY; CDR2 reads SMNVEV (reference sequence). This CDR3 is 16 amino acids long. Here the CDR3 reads CASSPSQGLAYNEQFF. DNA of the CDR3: TGTGCCAGCAGCCCCTCTCAGGGACTAGCCTACAATGAGCAGTTCTTC.

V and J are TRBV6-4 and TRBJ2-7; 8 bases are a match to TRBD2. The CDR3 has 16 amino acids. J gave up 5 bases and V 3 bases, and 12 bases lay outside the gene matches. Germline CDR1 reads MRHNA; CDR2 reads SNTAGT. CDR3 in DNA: TGTGCCAGCAGTGATGCGGGAGGACTGTCTATCAACGAGCAGTACTTC. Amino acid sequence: CASSDAGGLSINEQYF.

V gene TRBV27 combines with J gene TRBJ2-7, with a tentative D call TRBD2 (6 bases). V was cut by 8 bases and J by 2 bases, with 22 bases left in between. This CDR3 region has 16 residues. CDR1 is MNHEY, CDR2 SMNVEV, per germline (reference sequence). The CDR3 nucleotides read TGTGCCAGCTCTGCGTTTTCGGGACTCCCGCCCTACGAGCAGTACTTC. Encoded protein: CASSAFSGLPPYEQYF.

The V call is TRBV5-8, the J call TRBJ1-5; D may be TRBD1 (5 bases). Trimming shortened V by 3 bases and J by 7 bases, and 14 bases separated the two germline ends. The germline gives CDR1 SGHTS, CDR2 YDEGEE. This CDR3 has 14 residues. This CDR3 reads CASSSREGWQPQHF. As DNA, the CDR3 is TGTGCCAGCAGCTCTAGGGAGGGGTGGCAGCCCCAGCATTTT.

CDR3 sequence reads: CASRLNRGRDTGELFF. In DNA form, the CDR3 reads TGTGCAAGTCGCTTAAACAGGGGGCGGGACACCGGGGAGCTGTTTTTT. The chain recombines TRBV12-2 with TRBJ2-2; the D call of TRBD1 is as the table states it, not checked on the DNA. TRBV12-2 is marked as a pseudogene. The CDR3 contains 16 residues.

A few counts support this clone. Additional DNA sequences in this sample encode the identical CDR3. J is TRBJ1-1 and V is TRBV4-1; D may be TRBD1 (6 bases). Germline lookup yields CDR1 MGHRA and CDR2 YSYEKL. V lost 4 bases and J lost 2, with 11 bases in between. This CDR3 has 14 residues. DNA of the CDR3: TGCGCCAGCAGCCCAGGACAGCTTAACACTGAAGCTTTCTTT. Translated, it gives CASSPGQLNTEAFF.

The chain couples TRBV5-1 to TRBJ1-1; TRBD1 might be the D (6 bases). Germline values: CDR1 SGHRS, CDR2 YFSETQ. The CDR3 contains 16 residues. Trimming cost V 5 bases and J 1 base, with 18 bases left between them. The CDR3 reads CASSPLIIQGNTEAFF. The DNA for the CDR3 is TGCGCCAGCAGTCCCCTGATCATACAGGGGAACACTGAAGCTTTCTTT. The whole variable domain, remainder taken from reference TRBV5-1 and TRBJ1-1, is KAGVTQTPRYLIKTRGQQVTLSCSPISGHRSVSWYQQTPGQGLQFLFEYFSETQRNKGNFPGRFSGRQFSNSRSEMNVSTLELGDSALYLCASSPLIIQGNTEAFFGQGTRLTVV.

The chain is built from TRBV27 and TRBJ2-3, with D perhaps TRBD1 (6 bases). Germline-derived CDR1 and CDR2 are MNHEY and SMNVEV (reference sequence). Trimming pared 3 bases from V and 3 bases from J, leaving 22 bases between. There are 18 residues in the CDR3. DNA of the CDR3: TGTGCCAGCAGTTTGACCCCGCCTGACAGGTTCTGGACAGATACGCAGTATTTT. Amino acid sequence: CASSLTPPDRFWTDTQYF.

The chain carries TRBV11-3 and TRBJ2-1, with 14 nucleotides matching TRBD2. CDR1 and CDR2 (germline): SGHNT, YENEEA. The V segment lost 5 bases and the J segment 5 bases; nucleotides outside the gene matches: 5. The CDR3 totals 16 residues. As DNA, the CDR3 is TGTGCCAGCAGCCCGCCGGGACTAGCGGGGGACAATGAGCAGTTCTTC. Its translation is CASSPPGLAGDNEQFF. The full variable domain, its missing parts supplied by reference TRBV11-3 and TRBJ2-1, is EAGVVQSPRYKIIEKKQPVAFWCNPISGHNTLYWYLQNLGQGPELLIRYENEEAVDDSQLPKDRFSAERLKGVDSTLKIQPAELGDSAVYLCASSPPGLAGDNEQFFGPGTRLTVL.

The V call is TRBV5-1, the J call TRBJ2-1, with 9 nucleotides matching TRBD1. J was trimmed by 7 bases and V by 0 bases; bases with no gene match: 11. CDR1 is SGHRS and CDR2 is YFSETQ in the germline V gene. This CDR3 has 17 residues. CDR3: CASSLVPQDRGLNEQFF. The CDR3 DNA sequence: TGCGCCAGCAGCTTGGTGCCCCAAGACAGGGGGTTGAATGAGCAGTTCTTC.

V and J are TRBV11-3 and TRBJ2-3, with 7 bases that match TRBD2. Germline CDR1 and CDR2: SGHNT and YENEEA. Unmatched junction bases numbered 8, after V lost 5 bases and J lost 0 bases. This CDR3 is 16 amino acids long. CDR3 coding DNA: TGTGCCAGCAGCGAGGCCCTAGCGGCTAGCACAGATACGCAGTATTTT. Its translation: CASSEALAASTDTQYF. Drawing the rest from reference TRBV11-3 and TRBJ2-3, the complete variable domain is EAGVVQSPRYKIIEKKQPVAFWCNPISGHNTLYWYLQNLGQGPELLIRYENEEAVDDSQLPKDRFSAERLKGVDSTLKIQPAELGDSAVYLCASSEALAASTDTQYFGPGTRLTVL.

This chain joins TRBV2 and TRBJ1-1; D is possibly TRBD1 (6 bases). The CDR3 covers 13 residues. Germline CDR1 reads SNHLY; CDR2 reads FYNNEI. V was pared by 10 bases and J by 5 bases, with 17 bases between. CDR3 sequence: CATMPGEGTEAFF. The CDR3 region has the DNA TGTGCCACCATGCCAGGGGAAGGTACTGAAGCTTTCTTT. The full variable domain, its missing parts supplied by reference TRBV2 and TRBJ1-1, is EPEVTQTPSHQVTQMGQEVILRCVPISNHLYFYWYRQILGQKVEFLVSFYNNEISEKSEIFDDQFSVERPDGSNFTLKIRSTKLEDSAMYFCATMPGEGTEAFFGQGTRLTVV.

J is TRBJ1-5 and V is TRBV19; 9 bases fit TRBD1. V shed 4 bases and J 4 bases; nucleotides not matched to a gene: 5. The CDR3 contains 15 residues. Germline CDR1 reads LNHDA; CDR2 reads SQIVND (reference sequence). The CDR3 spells CASSTGTGRNQPQHF. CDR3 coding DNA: TGTGCCAGTAGTACCGGGACAGGGAGGAATCAGCCCCAGCATTTT.

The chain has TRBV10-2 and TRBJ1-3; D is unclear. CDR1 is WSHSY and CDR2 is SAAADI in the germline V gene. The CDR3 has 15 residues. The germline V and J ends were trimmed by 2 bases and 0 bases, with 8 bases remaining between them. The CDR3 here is CASSEEGYSGNTIYF. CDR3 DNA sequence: TGCGCCAGCAGTGAGGAGGGTTACTCTGGAAACACCATATATTTT.

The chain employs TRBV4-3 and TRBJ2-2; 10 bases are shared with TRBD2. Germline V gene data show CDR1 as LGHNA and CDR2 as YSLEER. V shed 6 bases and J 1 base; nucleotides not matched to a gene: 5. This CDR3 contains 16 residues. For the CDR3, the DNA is TGCGCCAGCAGTCCTCTAGCGGGGGTGAACACCGGGGAGCTGTTTTTT. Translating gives CASSPLAGVNTGELFF.

The CDR3 sequence: CASSFGLAIPDTQYF. The CDR3, as DNA: TGTGCCAGCAGTTTTGGACTAGCGATCCCAGATACGCAGTATTTT. This chain uses TRBV28 with TRBJ2-3; 9 bases are shared with TRBD2. V was pared by 3 bases and J by 4 bases, with 5 bases of the junction left unmatched. CDR1 is MDHEN, CDR2 SYDVKM, per germline. The CDR3 has 15 amino acids.

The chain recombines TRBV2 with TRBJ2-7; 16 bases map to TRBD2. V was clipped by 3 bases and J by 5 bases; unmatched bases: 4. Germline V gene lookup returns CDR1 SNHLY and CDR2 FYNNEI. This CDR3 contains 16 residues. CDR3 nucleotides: TGTGCCAGCAGTGAGGGGACTAGCGGGAGGGCCCACGAGCAGTACTTC. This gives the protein CASSEGTSGRAHEQYF.

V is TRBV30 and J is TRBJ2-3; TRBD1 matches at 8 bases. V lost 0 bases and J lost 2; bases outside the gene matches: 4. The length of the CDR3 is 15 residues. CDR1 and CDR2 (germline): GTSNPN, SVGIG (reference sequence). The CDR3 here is CAWSVGTGLTDTQYF. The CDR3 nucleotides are TGTGCCTGGAGTGTAGGGACAGGTCTCACAGATACGCAGTATTTT.

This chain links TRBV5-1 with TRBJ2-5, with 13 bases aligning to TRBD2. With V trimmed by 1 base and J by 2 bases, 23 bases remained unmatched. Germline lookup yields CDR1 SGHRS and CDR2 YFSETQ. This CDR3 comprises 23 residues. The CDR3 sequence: CASSLFGGRVTPGLAGPQETQYF. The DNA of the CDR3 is TGCGCCAGCAGCTTGTTCGGCGGCAGGGTGACCCCGGGACTAGCGGGGCCGCAAGAGACCCAGTACTTC.

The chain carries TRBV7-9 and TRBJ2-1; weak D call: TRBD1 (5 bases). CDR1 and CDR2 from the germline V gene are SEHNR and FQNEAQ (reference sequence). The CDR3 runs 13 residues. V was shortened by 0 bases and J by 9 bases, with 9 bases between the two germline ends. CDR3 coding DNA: TGTGCCAGCAGCTTAGCGTCAGGGCCTGAGCAGTTCTTC. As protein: CASSLASGPEQFF.

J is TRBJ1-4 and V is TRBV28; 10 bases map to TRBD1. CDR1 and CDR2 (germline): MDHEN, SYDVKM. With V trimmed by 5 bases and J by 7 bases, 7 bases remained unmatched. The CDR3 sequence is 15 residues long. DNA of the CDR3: TGTGCCAGCAGTCCTGTGGACAGGGGGGCTGAAAAACTGTTTTTT. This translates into CASSPVDRGAEKLFF.

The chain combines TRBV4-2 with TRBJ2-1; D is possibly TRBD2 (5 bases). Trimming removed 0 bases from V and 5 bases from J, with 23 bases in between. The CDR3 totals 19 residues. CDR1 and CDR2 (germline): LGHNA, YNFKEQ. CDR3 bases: TGTGCCAGCAGCCAAGATCGGGATAGCAGAGACGATTTCGACAATGAGCAGTTCTTC. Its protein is CASSQDRDSRDDFDNEQFF.

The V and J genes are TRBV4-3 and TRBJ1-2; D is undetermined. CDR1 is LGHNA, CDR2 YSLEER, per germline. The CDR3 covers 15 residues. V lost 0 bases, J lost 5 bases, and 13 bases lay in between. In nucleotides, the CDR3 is TGCGCCAGCAGCCAAGATACGGACCCGGGATATGGCTACACCTTC. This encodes CASSQDTDPGYGYTF.

The CDR3 nucleotides are TGTGCCTGGAGTGTACTGGACCGACGGGGGGGGGATGAAAAACTGTTTTTT. Amino acid sequence: CAWSVLDRRGGDEKLFF. The V call is TRBV30, the J call TRBJ1-4; D possibly corresponds to TRBD1 (5 bases). The V end lost 0 bases, the J end lost 6 bases, and 20 bases lay between the germline ends. The CDR3 sequence is 17 residues long. Germline CDR1 GTSNPN, CDR2 SVGIG (reference sequence).

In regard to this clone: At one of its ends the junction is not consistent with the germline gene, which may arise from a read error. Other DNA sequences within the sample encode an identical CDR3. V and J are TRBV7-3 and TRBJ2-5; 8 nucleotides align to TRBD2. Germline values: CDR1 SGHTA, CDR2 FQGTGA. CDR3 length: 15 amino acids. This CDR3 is CASSLSAGDEETQYF. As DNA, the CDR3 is TGCGCCAGCAGCTTATCAGCGGGAGATGAAGAGACCCAGTACTTC.

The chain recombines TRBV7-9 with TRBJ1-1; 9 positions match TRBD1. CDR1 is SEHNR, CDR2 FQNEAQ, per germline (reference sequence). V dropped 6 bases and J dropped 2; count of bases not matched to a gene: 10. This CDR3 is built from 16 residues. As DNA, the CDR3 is TGTGCCAGCAGAGAATTTCCGGGACAGGGCAACACTGAAGCTTTCTTT. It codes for CASREFPGQGNTEAFF.